This TCR beta chain was observed in a study of T cells in Graves' hyperthyroidism and ophthalmopathy (dated by TCRdb to the late 2010s). As for the study more broadly: Peripheral blood was sampled at the time of initial diagnosis, prior to any treatment. After sampling, hyperthyroidism patients received methimazole starting at 30 mg daily, and ophthalmopathy patients received high-dose intravenous methylprednisolone. For training and testing, the 95 to 100 patients in the discovery cohort were randomly divided in a 7:3 ratio. Thyroid tissue and blood T-cell repertoires from about six Graves' hyperthyroidism patients were also compared in the study. Whether ophthalmopathy could be predicted prospectively was tested in an independent validation cohort made up of roughly 19 hyperthyroidism patients plus 17 patients who later progressed to ophthalmopathy. To identify TCR V-J signatures that set the groups apart, the researchers used a discovery cohort of 90 to 100 patients, made up of around 42 with Graves' ophthalmopathy and 55 to 65 with stable Graves' hyperthyroidism. TCR Vbeta CDR3 sequencing of approximately 140 peripheral blood samples (43 ophthalmopathy, about 74 hyperthyroidism and some 17 progressor patients) is reported in the paper.

This clonotype was seen more than once but under ten times. No cognate antigen has been identified for it. Nothing much larger sits one base from this clone, and base qualities are not available. The junction carries 11 bases between V and J, which are trimmed by 3 bases and 5 bases respectively. The CDR3, from cysteine to phenylalanine, totals 14 residues. CDR3 DNA only is kept here, 42 bases in frame from base 1. Here is what the overall study found, with its caveats: During validation, the model predicted progression to ophthalmopathy a median of about 6.5 months ahead of onset, with just under 71% sensitivity and 72.22% specificity. Ophthalmopathy was separated from stable hyperthyroidism by a 13 V-J signature model, with over 85% sensitivity and roughly 81% specificity obtained in cross-validation and 80%/75% obtained in testing. Sample size was not statistically predetermined, and investigators were not blinded to group allocation. Most expanded thyroid clonotypes (frequency above 0.001) were also detected in blood, a finding suggesting that blood repertoires may reflect thyroid immune responses.

A patient counted as having stable Graves' hyperthyroidism if no progression to ophthalmopathy occurred over 18 months of follow-up. The hyperthyroidism patients were between 18 and 65 years old and newly diagnosed, with a disease duration of less than 2 months. The study excluded patients with uncontrolled infections, other autoimmune diseases, pregnancy or lactation. Diagnoses were based on clinical symptoms, serum thyroxine and TRAb, thyroid ultrasound and orbital computed tomography. PBMCs were separated from around 9.1 ml of fresh peripheral blood using Ficoll-Paque density gradient centrifugation. Trizol reagent was used to extract total RNA, and RNA quality was then checked on an Agilent 2100 Bioanalyzer. The TCR beta CDR3 regions were amplified from the RNA transcripts. The TCR CDR3 was subjected to a first round of RT-PCR using the HTBI primer set and the Qiagen OneStep RT-PCR kit. The libraries were constructed in a second round of multiplex PCR and then size-selected and purified. The libraries were sequenced on an Illumina HiSeq2000 using paired-end 100 bp reads. The original pipeline was this. SOAPnuke was used to process the raw data, removing reads that contained adapters or uncalled bases, had a mean Phred below 15, or lacked an exact match to the constant primer or identifier. COPE v1.2.5 was used to merge the high-quality paired reads, and each unique nucleotide sequence was defined as a clonotype. Clonotypes were aligned to IMGT TRBV, TRBD and TRBJ reference segments using MiTCR v1.1. Only V-J combinations with frequency above 0.0001, covering approximately 99% of repertoires, were analysed. The TCS score was defined as F50 (clonal expansion) divided by E x V (chaos), with BLOSUM62-based TCRdist calculated between CDR3 peptides within each V-J. Welch's t-statistics and random forest reduced around 520 V-J features to 13, which were used in a naive Bayes classifier (R e1071). Starting from the raw public reads, TCRdb applied fastp trimming at Q25, assembled clones with MiXCR and retained in-frame beta chains. Rows with a matching CDR3 protein are joined into one entry that keeps the most common DNA and genes. TCRdb, not the authors, supplied the V and J calls. In all, the sample holds fewer than 700,000 distinct CDR3 sequences, and roughly 17% of those were seen once. The top ten constitute less than 4.5% of the sample.

The TCR was taken from a woman aged 25 to 39 with Graves' hyperthyroidism. Sequences were obtained from blood. The rearrangement combines TRBV12-3 or TRBV12-4 with TRBJ2-1; the D segment may tentatively be TRBD1 or TRBD2, each giving 5 matched bases. The CDR3 reads CASSFWDRDNEQFF. The DNA sequence is as follows: TGTGCCAGCAGTTTTTGGGACCGAGACAATGAGCAGTTCTTC.